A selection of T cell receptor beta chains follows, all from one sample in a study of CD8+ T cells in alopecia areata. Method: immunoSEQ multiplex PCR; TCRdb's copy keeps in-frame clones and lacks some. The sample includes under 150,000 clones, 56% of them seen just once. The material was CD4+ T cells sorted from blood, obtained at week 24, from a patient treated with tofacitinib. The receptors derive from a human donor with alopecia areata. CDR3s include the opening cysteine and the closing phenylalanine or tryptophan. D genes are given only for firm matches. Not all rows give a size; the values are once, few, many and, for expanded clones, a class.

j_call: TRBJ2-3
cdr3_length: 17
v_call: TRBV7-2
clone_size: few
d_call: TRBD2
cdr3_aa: CASSPRLAATPQGTQYF
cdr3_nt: TGTGCCAGCAGCCCTAGACTAGCGGCCACTCCGCAAGGCACGCAGTATTTT

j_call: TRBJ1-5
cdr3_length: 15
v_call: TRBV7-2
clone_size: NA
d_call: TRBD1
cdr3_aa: CASSWDRGSNQPQHF
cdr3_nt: TGTGCCAGCAGCTGGGACAGGGGAAGCAATCAGCCCCAGCATTTT

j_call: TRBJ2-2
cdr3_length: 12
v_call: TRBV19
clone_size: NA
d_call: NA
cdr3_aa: CASSIPTGELFF
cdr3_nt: TGTGCCAGTAGTATACCCACCGGGGAGCTGTTTTTT

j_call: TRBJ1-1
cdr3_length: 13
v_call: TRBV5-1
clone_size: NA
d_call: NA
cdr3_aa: CASSAGMNTEAFF
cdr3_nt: TGCGCCAGCAGCGCAGGGATGAACACTGAAGCTTTCTTT

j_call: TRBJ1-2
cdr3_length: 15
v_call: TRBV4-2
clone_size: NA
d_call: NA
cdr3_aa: CASSQDSVGAGGYTF
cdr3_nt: TGTGCCAGCAGCCAAGATTCGGTAGGGGCTGGCGGCTACACCTTC

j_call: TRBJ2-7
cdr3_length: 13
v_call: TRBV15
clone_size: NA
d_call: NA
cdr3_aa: CATSRDGGDEQYF
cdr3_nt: TGTGCCACCAGCAGAGATGGCGGGGACGAGCAGTACTTC

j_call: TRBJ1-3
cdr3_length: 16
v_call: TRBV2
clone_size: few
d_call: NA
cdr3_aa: CASSLGGTGTGNTIYF
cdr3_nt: TGTGCCAGCAGTTTGGGGGGGACCGGGACTGGAAACACCATATATTTT

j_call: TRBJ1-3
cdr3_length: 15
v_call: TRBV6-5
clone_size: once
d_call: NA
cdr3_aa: CASRRGDLDGNTIYF
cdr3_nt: TGTGCCAGCCGACGGGGGGATCTCGATGGAAACACCATATATTTT

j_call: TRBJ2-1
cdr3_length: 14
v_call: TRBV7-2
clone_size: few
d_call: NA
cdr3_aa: CASSLVLASNEQFF
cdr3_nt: TGTGCCAGCAGCTTAGTGCTAGCCTCCAATGAGCAGTTCTTC

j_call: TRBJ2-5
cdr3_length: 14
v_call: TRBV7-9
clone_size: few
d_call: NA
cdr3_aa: CASSPSGWPETQYF
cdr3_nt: TGTGCCAGCAGTCCCAGTGGATGGCCCGAGACCCAGTACTTC

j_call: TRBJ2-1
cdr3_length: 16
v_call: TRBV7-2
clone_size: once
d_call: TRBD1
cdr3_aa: CASSPGQGPLYNEQFF
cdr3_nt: TGTGCCAGCAGCCCCGGACAGGGACCCTTATACAATGAGCAGTTCTTC

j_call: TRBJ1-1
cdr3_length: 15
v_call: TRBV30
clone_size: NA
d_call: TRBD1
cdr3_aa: CASGQGGLGGAEAFF
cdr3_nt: TGTGCCTCGGGACAGGGAGGACTCGGGGGGGCTGAAGCTTTCTTT

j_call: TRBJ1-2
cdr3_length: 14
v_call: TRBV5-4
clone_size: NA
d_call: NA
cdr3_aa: CASSLTGWDYGYTF
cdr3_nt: TGTGCCAGCAGCTTGACAGGGTGGGACTATGGCTACACCTTC

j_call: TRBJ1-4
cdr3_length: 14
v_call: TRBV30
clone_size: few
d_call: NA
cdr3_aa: CAWSVTGRMEKLFF
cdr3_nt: TGTGCCTGGAGTGTTACGGGGCGAATGGAAAAACTGTTTTTT

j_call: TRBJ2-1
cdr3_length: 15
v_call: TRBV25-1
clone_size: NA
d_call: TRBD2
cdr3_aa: CASSETSGGINEQFF
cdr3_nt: TGTGCCAGCAGTGAGACTAGCGGGGGGATCAATGAGCAGTTCTTC

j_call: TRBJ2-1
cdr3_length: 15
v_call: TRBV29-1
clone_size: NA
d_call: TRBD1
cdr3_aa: CSDPGTDPTSNEQFF
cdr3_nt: TGCAGCGACCCCGGGACAGACCCTACCAGCAATGAGCAGTTCTTC

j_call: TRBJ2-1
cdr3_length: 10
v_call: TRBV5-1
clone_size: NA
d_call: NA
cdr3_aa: CASSPGEQFF
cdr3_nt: TGCGCCAGCAGCCCAGGTGAGCAGTTCTTC

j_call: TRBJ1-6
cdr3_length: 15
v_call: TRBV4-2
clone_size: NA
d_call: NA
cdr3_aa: CASSQVGWENSPLHF
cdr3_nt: TGTGCCAGCAGCCAAGTAGGGTGGGAGAATTCACCCCTCCACTTT

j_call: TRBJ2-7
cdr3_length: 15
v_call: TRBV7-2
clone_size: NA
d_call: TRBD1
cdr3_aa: CASSFNRQGADEQYF
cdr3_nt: TGTGCCAGCAGCTTTAACCGGCAGGGGGCTGACGAGCAGTACTTC

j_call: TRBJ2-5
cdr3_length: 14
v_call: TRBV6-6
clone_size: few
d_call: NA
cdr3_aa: CASSYAASQETQYF
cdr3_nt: TGTGCCAGCAGTTACGCAGCCTCACAAGAGACCCAGTACTTC

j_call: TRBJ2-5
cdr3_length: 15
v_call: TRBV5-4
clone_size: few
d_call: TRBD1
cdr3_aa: CASSLTTGGLETQYF
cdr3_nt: TGCGCCAGCAGCCTAACGACAGGGGGCCTGGAGACCCAGTACTTC

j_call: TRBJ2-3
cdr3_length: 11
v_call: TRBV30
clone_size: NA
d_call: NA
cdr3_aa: CAAGRENTQYF
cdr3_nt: TGTGCGGCCGGGCGGGAAAATACGCAGTATTTT

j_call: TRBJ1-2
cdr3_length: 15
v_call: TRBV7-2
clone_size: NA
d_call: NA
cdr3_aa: CASSPQTLQGYGYTF
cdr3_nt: TGTGCCAGCAGCCCCCAGACGCTCCAGGGCTATGGCTACACCTTC

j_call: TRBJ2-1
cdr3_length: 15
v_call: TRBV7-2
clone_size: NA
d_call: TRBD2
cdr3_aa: CASSSQYSGGNEQFF
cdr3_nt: TGTGCCAGCAGCTCACAATATAGCGGGGGAAATGAGCAGTTCTTC

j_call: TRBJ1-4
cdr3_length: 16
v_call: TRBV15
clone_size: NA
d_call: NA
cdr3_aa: CATSSFYRGLNEKLFF
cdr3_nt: TGTGCCACCAGCAGCTTCTATAGGGGCCTTAATGAAAAACTGTTTTTT

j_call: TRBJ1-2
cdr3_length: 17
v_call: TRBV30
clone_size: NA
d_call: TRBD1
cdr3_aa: CAWSAAAGQGSKDGYTF
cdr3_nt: TGTGCCTGGAGTGCCGCCGCAGGACAGGGGTCTAAAGATGGCTACACCTTC

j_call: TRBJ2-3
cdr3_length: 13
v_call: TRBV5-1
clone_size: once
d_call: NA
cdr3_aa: CASSLRDTDTQYF
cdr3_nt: TGCGCCAGCAGCTTGCGGGACACAGATACGCAGTATTTT

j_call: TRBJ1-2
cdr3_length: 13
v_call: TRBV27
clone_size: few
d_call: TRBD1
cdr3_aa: CASSFSGGYGYTF
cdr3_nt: TGTGCCAGCAGTTTTTCAGGGGGCTATGGCTACACCTTC

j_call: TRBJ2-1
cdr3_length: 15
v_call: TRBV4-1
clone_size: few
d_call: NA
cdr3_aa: CASSQEGTLHNEQFF
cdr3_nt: TGCGCCAGCAGCCAAGAAGGGACTTTACACAATGAGCAGTTCTTC

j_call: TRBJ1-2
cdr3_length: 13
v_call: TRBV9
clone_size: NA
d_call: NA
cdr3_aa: CASSVAVDYGYTF
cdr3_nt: TGTGCCAGCAGCGTAGCTGTTGACTATGGCTACACCTTC

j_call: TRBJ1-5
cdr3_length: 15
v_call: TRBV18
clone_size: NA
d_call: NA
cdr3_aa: CASSPGRGSNQPQHF
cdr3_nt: TGTGCCAGCTCACCGGGGCGGGGTAGCAATCAGCCCCAGCATTTT

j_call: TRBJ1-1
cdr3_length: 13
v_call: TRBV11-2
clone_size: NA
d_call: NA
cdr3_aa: CASSLDRMAEAFF
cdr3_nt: TGTGCCAGCAGCTTAGATCGGATGGCTGAAGCTTTCTTT

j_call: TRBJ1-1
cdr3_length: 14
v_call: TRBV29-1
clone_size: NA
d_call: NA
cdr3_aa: CSARESGSASEAFF
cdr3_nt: TGCAGCGCCAGAGAGTCAGGGTCGGCTTCTGAAGCTTTCTTT